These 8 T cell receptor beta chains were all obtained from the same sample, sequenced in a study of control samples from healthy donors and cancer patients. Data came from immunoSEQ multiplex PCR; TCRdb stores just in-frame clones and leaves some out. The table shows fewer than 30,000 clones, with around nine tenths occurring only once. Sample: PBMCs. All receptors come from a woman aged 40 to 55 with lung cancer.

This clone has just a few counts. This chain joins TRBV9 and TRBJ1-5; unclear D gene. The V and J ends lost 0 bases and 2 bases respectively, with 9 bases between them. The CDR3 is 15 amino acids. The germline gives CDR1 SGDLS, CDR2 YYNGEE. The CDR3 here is CASSVDPGGNQPQHF. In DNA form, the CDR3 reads TGTGCCAGCAGCGTAGACCCTGGTGGCAATCAGCCCCAGCATTTT.

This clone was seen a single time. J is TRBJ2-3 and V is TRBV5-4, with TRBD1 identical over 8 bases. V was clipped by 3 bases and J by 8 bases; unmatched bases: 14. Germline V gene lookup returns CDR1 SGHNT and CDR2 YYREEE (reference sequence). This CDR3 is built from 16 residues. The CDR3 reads CASSSRQGTLWATQYF. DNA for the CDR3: TGTGCCAGCAGCTCACGACAGGGGACCCTCTGGGCTACGCAGTATTTT.

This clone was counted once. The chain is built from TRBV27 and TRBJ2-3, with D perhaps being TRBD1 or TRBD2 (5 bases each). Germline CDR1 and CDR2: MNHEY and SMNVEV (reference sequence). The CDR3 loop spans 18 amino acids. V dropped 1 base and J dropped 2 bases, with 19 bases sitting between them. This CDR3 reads CASSLYGTWGKYTDTQYF. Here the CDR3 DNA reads TGTGCCAGCAGTTTATACGGAACGTGGGGGAAATACACAGATACGCAGTATTTT.

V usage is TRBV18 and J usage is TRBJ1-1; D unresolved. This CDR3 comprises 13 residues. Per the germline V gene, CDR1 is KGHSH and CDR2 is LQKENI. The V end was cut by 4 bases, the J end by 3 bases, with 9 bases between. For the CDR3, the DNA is TGTGCCAGCTCACAAGAATCGGACACTGAAGCTTTCTTT. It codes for CASSQESDTEAFF. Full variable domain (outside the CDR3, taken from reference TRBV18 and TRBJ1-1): NAGVMQNPRHLVRRRGQEARLRCSPMKGHSHVYWYRQLPEEGLKFMVYLQKENIIDESGMPKERFSAEFPKEGPSILRIQQVVRGDSAAYFCASSQESDTEAFFGQGTRLTVV.

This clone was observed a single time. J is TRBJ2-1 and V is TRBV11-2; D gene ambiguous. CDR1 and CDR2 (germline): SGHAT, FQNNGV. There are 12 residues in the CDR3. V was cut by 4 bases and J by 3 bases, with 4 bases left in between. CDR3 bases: TGTGCCAGCAGCTCGGACTACAATGAGCAGTTCTTC. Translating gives CASSSDYNEQFF.

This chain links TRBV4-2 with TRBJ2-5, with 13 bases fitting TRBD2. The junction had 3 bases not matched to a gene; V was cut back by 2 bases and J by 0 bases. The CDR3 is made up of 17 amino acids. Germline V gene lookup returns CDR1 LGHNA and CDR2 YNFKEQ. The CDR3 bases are TGTGCCAGCAGCCAAACGGGACTAGCGGGGTACCAAGAGACCCAGTACTTC. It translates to CASSQTGLAGYQETQYF.

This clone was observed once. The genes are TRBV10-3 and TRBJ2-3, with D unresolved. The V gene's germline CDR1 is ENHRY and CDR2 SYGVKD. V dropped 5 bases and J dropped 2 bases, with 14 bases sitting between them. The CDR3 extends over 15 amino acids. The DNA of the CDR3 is TGTGCCATCAGTTCAGCGTTTAGGGCCACAGATACGCAGTATTTT. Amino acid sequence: CAISSAFRATDTQYF.

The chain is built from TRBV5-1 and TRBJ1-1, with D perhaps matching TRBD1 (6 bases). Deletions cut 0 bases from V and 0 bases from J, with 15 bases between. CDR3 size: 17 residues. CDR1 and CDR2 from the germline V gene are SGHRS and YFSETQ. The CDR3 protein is CASSLATGSALNTEAFF. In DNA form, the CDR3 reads TGCGCCAGCAGCTTGGCCACAGGGAGCGCGTTGAACACTGAAGCTTTCTTT.